The clone carrying this T cell receptor (beta chain) has a handful of counts. What it binds is not known. This entry is derived from a study of T cells in Graves' hyperthyroidism and ophthalmopathy. Clinical Activity Scores of at least 3, NOSPECS grades of at least 4 and durations under 3 months characterized ophthalmopathy patients. Those patients with uncontrolled infection, other autoimmune disease, pregnancy or lactation were excluded. The source material, RNA transcripts, was used to amplify TCR beta CDR3 regions. TCR CDR3 regions were first amplified by RT-PCR with HTBI primers. TCRdb called the multiplex PCR reads again in MiXCR, with one record for every CDR3 protein. The sample lists 450,000 to 650,000 distinct CDR3 sequences, 15% to 20% occurring once. Overall study results and limits: Appearing also in blood were most of the thyroid clonotypes expanded above 0.001.

The receptor was isolated from a woman between 18 and 30 years old with Graves' ophthalmopathy. Sequenced input: blood.

This CDR3 is CSASFFGLAGLAYEQYF. In nucleotides, the CDR3 is TGCAGTGCTAGTTTTTTCGGTCTAGCGGGACTCGCGTACGAGCAGTACTTC. The chain carries TRBV20-1 and TRBJ2-7, with TRBD2 identical over 9 bases. Trimming at V came to 3 bases and at J to 4 bases, leaving 16 bases not matched to a gene. This CDR3 spans 17 amino acids. Germline CDR1 DFQATT, CDR2 SNEGSKA (reference sequence).